This T cell receptor beta chain was captured in a study of blood T cell repertoires in COVID-19. Study in general: COVID-19 samples collected from the United States, Italy and Spain covered acute and convalescent phases. PBMCs, B-cell-depleted T cells, or T cells were the source of the cDNA or gDNA that made up the material.

In the original analysis: From reference gene primer amplification, estimates of nucleated cell counts were derived. Using immunoSEQ multiplex PCR, the repertoire was profiled, and TCRdb retains in-frame clones only, with some absent. The D gene and trimming were derived from the DNA, and the V and J assignments and clone size from that table. The sample includes tens of thousands of clones, around 74% of them seen just once. From germline, CDR1 is MGHRA and CDR2 YSYEKL. Trimming removed 0 bases from V and 5 bases from J; junction bases left unmatched: 5. The CDR3 contains 16 residues. A few counts support this clone.

The chain carries TRBV4-1 and TRBJ2-7; 12 bases line up with TRBD2. Input material: peripheral blood. The clonotype was recovered from a woman of 80 years or more with acute or convalescent COVID-19. DNA of the CDR3: TGCGCCAGCAGCCAAGAGAGACTAGCGGGAGCTAACGAGCAGTACTTC. Protein: CASSQERLAGANEQYF.